This is a list of T cell receptor beta chains from one sample in a study of OX40 agonist ivuxolimab in advanced cancers. TCRdb's table, derived via immunoSEQ multiplex PCR, lists solely in-frame clones and lacks some. The sample records tens of thousands of clones, almost 90% being singletons. The sample consisted of CD4+ or CD8+ T cells sorted from blood, taken in a trial of the OX40 agonist ivuxolimab. The receptors here all came from an adult with an advanced solid tumor such as melanoma, head and neck, liver or kidney cancer. Both conserved end residues are part of each CDR3. The D gene is left open where the match is weak. Clone size is shown for a subset of rows, as once, few, many or a class of expanded clone.

>TRBD2|.|TRBV14|TRBJ2-1
TGTGCCAGCAGTCGCCTGATGACGGGGGGGCACAATGAGCAGTTCTTC
CASSRLMTGGHNEQFF
>.|.|TRBV11-2|TRBJ1-1
TGTGCCAGCAGCCCCTGGGAAAGCGAAGCTTTCTTT
CASSPWESEAFF
>.|once|TRBV21-1|TRBJ2-1
TGTGCCAGCAGCCCGCGGGACAGGGGGCGCGGGGATGAGCAGTTCTTC
CASSPRDRGRGDEQFF
>.|.|TRBV27|TRBJ2-1
TGTGCCAGCAGTTTACGATCTGGCTCCTACAATGAGCAGTTCTTC
CASSLRSGSYNEQFF
>TRBD1|.|TRBV18|TRBJ2-7
TGTGCCAGCTCACCACCGGGACAGGGAGTGGGAGAGCAGTACTTC
CASSPPGQGVGEQYF
>.|.|TRBV29-1|TRBJ2-3
TGCAGCGGGACCCGGGCGGGCACAGATACGCGGTATTTT
CSGTRAGTDTRYF
>TRBD1|.|TRBV27|TRBJ1-1
TGTGCCAGCAGTAGGGGACAGGGGTTGACTGAAGCTTTCTTT
CASSRGQGLTEAFF
>.|.|TRBV5-1|TRBJ2-7
TGCGCCAGCAGCCGCCGCGGGACAGACTACGAGCAGTACTTC
CASSRRGTDYEQYF
>TRBD2|once|TRBV29-1|TRBJ2-1
TGCAGCGTTGAAGAAGGCCGGGGGGGCGTGAATGAGCAGTTCTTC
CSVEEGRGGVNEQFF
>TRBD2|.|TRBV9|TRBJ2-1
TGTGCCAGCAGCGGACGACCGGGACTAGCGGACAATGAGCAGTTCTTC
CASSGRPGLADNEQFF